These T cell receptor beta chains were read from a single sample in a study of beta chain features in type 1 diabetes. Clones were sequenced by immunoSEQ multiplex PCR, and TCRdb holds only the in-frame ones, with some missing. The data show 200,000 to 250,000 clones, with roughly 13% seen just once and roughly 0.02% held by the top ten. Sequenced sample: naive CD4+ T cells from blood. These receptor sequences come from a man aged 25-40 years with type 1 diabetes. The CDR3 runs from the conserved cysteine through the conserved F or W. D genes are given only for firm matches. The size entry is marked missing in some rows and otherwise reads once, few, many or a size class.

clone_size: .
j_call: TRBJ1-1
v_call: TRBV5-1
d_call: .
cdr3_nt: TGCGCCAGCAGCTTCGAGATGAACACTGAAGCTTTCTTT
cdr3_aa: CASSFEMNTEAFF

clone_size: .
j_call: TRBJ2-2
v_call: TRBV6-6
d_call: .
cdr3_nt: TGTGCCAGCACCATGAACACCGGGGAGCTGTTTTTT
cdr3_aa: CASTMNTGELFF

clone_size: .
j_call: TRBJ2-7
v_call: TRBV5-1
d_call: TRBD1
cdr3_nt: TGCGCCAGCAGCACCTCCGGGACAGGCTCCTACGAGCAGTACTTC
cdr3_aa: CASSTSGTGSYEQYF

clone_size: .
j_call: TRBJ1-2
v_call: TRBV4-1
d_call: TRBD1
cdr3_nt: TGCGCCAGCAGCCAACCGGGACAGGGTTACGGCTACACCTTC
cdr3_aa: CASSQPGQGYGYTF

clone_size: .
j_call: TRBJ1-2
v_call: TRBV5-6
d_call: .
cdr3_nt: TGTGCCAGCAGCCAGGGACTGGATTATGGCTACACCTTC
cdr3_aa: CASSQGLDYGYTF

clone_size: few
j_call: TRBJ2-1
v_call: TRBV4-1
d_call: TRBD2
cdr3_nt: TGCGCCAGCAGCCAGACTACTAGCGGGTCCTACAATGAGCAGTTCTTC
cdr3_aa: CASSQTTSGSYNEQFF

clone_size: .
j_call: TRBJ2-7
v_call: TRBV4-2
d_call: .
cdr3_nt: TGTGCCAGCAGCCAAGATTCGTACGAGCAGTACTTC
cdr3_aa: CASSQDSYEQYF

clone_size: .
j_call: TRBJ1-2
v_call: TRBV19
d_call: TRBD1
cdr3_nt: TGTGCCAGTAGACTTCAGGGGGCTAACTATGGCTACACCTTC
cdr3_aa: CASRLQGANYGYTF

clone_size: .
j_call: TRBJ1-1
v_call: TRBV19
d_call: .
cdr3_nt: TGTGCCAGTAGTATTGCAGGACAGAACACTGAAGCTTTCTTT
cdr3_aa: CASSIAGQNTEAFF

clone_size: few
j_call: TRBJ1-2
v_call: TRBV13
d_call: .
cdr3_nt: TGTGCCAGCAGCTTAAAGGGACCGGGAGGCTATGGCTACACCTTC
cdr3_aa: CASSLKGPGGYGYTF

clone_size: .
j_call: TRBJ1-5
v_call: TRBV2
d_call: .
cdr3_nt: TGTGCCAGCAGTGATAGTAAGGGGAATCAGCCCCAGCATTTT
cdr3_aa: CASSDSKGNQPQHF

clone_size: few
j_call: TRBJ2-3
v_call: TRBV5-1
d_call: .
cdr3_nt: TGCGCCAGCAGCCCTTCCGGACAGCCTAGCACAGATACGCAGTATTTT
cdr3_aa: CASSPSGQPSTDTQYF

clone_size: .
j_call: TRBJ2-7
v_call: TRBV25-1
d_call: .
cdr3_nt: TGTGCCAGCAGTGAATATGGAACAGGCAACCACGAGCAGTACTTC
cdr3_aa: CASSEYGTGNHEQYF

clone_size: few
j_call: TRBJ1-5
v_call: TRBV7-9
d_call: TRBD1
cdr3_nt: TGTGCCAGCAGCCCGGACAGGGCGGGCAATCAGCCCCAGCATTTT
cdr3_aa: CASSPDRAGNQPQHF

clone_size: .
j_call: TRBJ2-1
v_call: TRBV5-4
d_call: .
cdr3_nt: TGTGCCAGCAGCTCGGCCTTGACAGGACGCTCCTACAATGAGCAGTTCTTC
cdr3_aa: CASSSALTGRSYNEQFF

clone_size: .
j_call: TRBJ1-3
v_call: TRBV25-1
d_call: TRBD1
cdr3_nt: TGTGCCAGCAGTGGCGGCCGGGACAGGGACTCTGGAAACACCATATATTTT
cdr3_aa: CASSGGRDRDSGNTIYF

clone_size: .
j_call: TRBJ2-7
v_call: TRBV7-6
d_call: TRBD1
cdr3_nt: TGTGCCAGCAGCTTCAACGATCCGGGACAGGGTTCGTACGAGCAGTACTTC
cdr3_aa: CASSFNDPGQGSYEQYF

clone_size: .
j_call: TRBJ2-2
v_call: TRBV30
d_call: TRBD2
cdr3_nt: TGTGCCTGGCGTAGTAGCGGGAGGTGGCACACCGGGGAGCTGTTTTTT
cdr3_aa: CAWRSSGRWHTGELFF

clone_size: few
j_call: TRBJ1-1
v_call: TRBV6-1
d_call: .
cdr3_nt: TGTGCCAGCAGTGAATCTGCGGCAAAAGAAGCTTTCTTT
cdr3_aa: CASSESAAKEAFF

clone_size: .
j_call: TRBJ2-6
v_call: TRBV29-1
d_call: .
cdr3_nt: TGCAGCGTTGCTCCATTGCGCTCTGGGGCCAACGTCCTGACTTTC
cdr3_aa: CSVAPLRSGANVLTF

clone_size: .
j_call: TRBJ2-2
v_call: TRBV7-9
d_call: .
cdr3_nt: TGTGCCAGCAGCTTAGGGACTACGAACACCGGGGAGCTGTTTTTT
cdr3_aa: CASSLGTTNTGELFF

clone_size: .
j_call: TRBJ1-1
v_call: TRBV27
d_call: TRBD1
cdr3_nt: TGTGCCAGCAGTAGCAACTTACAGGGGGCGCTCCAAAGGAACACTGAAGCTTTCTTT
cdr3_aa: CASSSNLQGALQRNTEAFF

clone_size: .
j_call: TRBJ1-2
v_call: TRBV11-3
d_call: .
cdr3_nt: TGTGCCAGCAGCTTAGAACGGGAGGCTTACTTC
cdr3_aa: CASSLEREAYF

clone_size: .
j_call: TRBJ2-3
v_call: TRBV9
d_call: .
cdr3_nt: TGTGCCAGCAGCGTAGTGGGGGCCCCCACAGATACGCAGTATTTT
cdr3_aa: CASSVVGAPTDTQYF

clone_size: .
j_call: TRBJ1-1
v_call: TRBV27
d_call: .
cdr3_nt: TGTGCCAGCAGTTTACGTGGACAGAACACTGAAGCTTTCTTT
cdr3_aa: CASSLRGQNTEAFF

clone_size: .
j_call: TRBJ1-1
v_call: TRBV28
d_call: TRBD1
cdr3_nt: TGTGCCAGCAGTTTATGGTCACAGGGGGCTGAAGCTTTCTTT
cdr3_aa: CASSLWSQGAEAFF

clone_size: few
j_call: TRBJ2-3
v_call: TRBV7-9
d_call: .
cdr3_nt: TGTGCCAGCAGCTTAGCAACTCGGAGCACAGATACGCAGTATTTT
cdr3_aa: CASSLATRSTDTQYF

clone_size: .
j_call: TRBJ1-5
v_call: TRBV5-1
d_call: TRBD1
cdr3_nt: TGCGCCAGCAGCTCCACAGGGGACCCCGTCGATCCCCAGCATTTT
cdr3_aa: CASSSTGDPVDPQHF

clone_size: .
j_call: TRBJ2-7
v_call: TRBV10-3
d_call: TRBD1
cdr3_nt: TGTGCCATCAGTATCGGACAGGGAGGTGTCTACGAGCAGTACTTC
cdr3_aa: CAISIGQGGVYEQYF

clone_size: few
j_call: TRBJ2-3
v_call: TRBV5-4
d_call: .
cdr3_nt: TGTGCCAGCAGTACCGCGGGGACTCTCACTCCAGATACGCAGTATTTT
cdr3_aa: CASSTAGTLTPDTQYF

clone_size: .
j_call: TRBJ2-1
v_call: TRBV21-1
d_call: .
cdr3_nt: TGTGCCAGCAGCCGGCGGGACAGGGAGTCCTACAATGAGCAGTTCTTC
cdr3_aa: CASSRRDRESYNEQFF

clone_size: few
j_call: TRBJ2-7
v_call: TRBV11-2
d_call: TRBD2
cdr3_nt: TGTGCCAGCAGCTTTACTAGCGGGGGGAACTACGAGCAGTACTTC
cdr3_aa: CASSFTSGGNYEQYF

clone_size: .
j_call: TRBJ1-1
v_call: TRBV25-1
d_call: .
cdr3_nt: TGTGCCAGCAAGAGGGAAAGGGAAGCTTTCTTT
cdr3_aa: CASKREREAFF

clone_size: few
j_call: TRBJ2-2
v_call: TRBV30
d_call: .
cdr3_nt: TGTGCCTGGAGGCAGACGAACACCGGGGAGCTGTTTTTT
cdr3_aa: CAWRQTNTGELFF

clone_size: .
j_call: TRBJ1-1
v_call: TRBV7-9
d_call: .
cdr3_nt: TGTGCCAGCAGCCGGGGGGTAGCTTTCTTT
cdr3_aa: CASSRGVAFF

clone_size: few
j_call: TRBJ1-2
v_call: TRBV2
d_call: .
cdr3_nt: TGTGCCAGCAGTGGCCGCCAGGACTTCCACTATGGCTACACCTTC
cdr3_aa: CASSGRQDFHYGYTF

clone_size: few
j_call: TRBJ2-7
v_call: TRBV10-3
d_call: TRBD1
cdr3_nt: TGTGCCATCAGTGATTCCGGGACAGGACTCTACGAGCAGTACTTC
cdr3_aa: CAISDSGTGLYEQYF

clone_size: .
j_call: TRBJ2-1
v_call: TRBV27
d_call: TRBD2
cdr3_nt: TGTGCCAGCAGCTCTCTGGGACTAGCGGACAATGAGCAGTTCTTC
cdr3_aa: CASSSLGLADNEQFF

clone_size: few
j_call: TRBJ2-6
v_call: TRBV7-2
d_call: .
cdr3_nt: TGTGCCAGCAGTCCTACGGGACAAAGGCTCTCTGGGGCCAACGTCCTGACTTTC
cdr3_aa: CASSPTGQRLSGANVLTF

clone_size: few
j_call: TRBJ1-5
v_call: TRBV6-6
d_call: .
cdr3_nt: TGTGCCAGCAAATCAGGGCTCAATCAGCCCCAGCATTTT
cdr3_aa: CASKSGLNQPQHF

clone_size: few
j_call: TRBJ1-1
v_call: TRBV29-1
d_call: .
cdr3_nt: TGCAGCGCCAACGGACAGCCAAACGCTGAAGCTTTCTTT
cdr3_aa: CSANGQPNAEAFF

clone_size: few
j_call: TRBJ2-5
v_call: TRBV2
d_call: .
cdr3_nt: TGTGCCAGCAGTCCCCAGGGGGGAGAGACCCAGTACTTC
cdr3_aa: CASSPQGGETQYF

clone_size: few
j_call: TRBJ2-1
v_call: TRBV9
d_call: TRBD2
cdr3_nt: TGTGCCAGCAGCCCCGGGACTAGCGGGAGGGGGTACAATGAGCAGTTCTTC
cdr3_aa: CASSPGTSGRGYNEQFF

clone_size: .
j_call: TRBJ2-3
v_call: TRBV12-5
d_call: .
cdr3_nt: TGTGCTAGTGGTCCCAGGGGTACGCAGTATTTT
cdr3_aa: CASGPRGTQYF

clone_size: .
j_call: TRBJ1-2
v_call: TRBV15
d_call: .
cdr3_nt: TGTGCCACCAGCAGAGATCGTGCTGGGCAGGGTAACTATGGCTACACCTTC
cdr3_aa: CATSRDRAGQGNYGYTF

clone_size: .
j_call: TRBJ2-1
v_call: TRBV7-9
d_call: .
cdr3_nt: TGTGCCAGCAGGTCGGACTTACCCGACAATGAGCAGTTCTTC
cdr3_aa: CASRSDLPDNEQFF

clone_size: few
j_call: TRBJ2-3
v_call: TRBV7-6
d_call: .
cdr3_nt: TGTGCCAGCAGCTTGGGAGGTCGCACAGATACGCAGTATTTT
cdr3_aa: CASSLGGRTDTQYF

clone_size: few
j_call: TRBJ2-3
v_call: TRBV7-9
d_call: .
cdr3_nt: TGTGCCAGCAGCTTAGTGGGGCCTAGCACAGATACGCAGTATTTT
cdr3_aa: CASSLVGPSTDTQYF

clone_size: .
j_call: TRBJ1-1
v_call: TRBV27
d_call: .
cdr3_nt: TGTGCCAGCAGTTTATCGAGAGACACTGAAGCTTTCTTT
cdr3_aa: CASSLSRDTEAFF

clone_size: .
j_call: TRBJ2-6
v_call: TRBV18
d_call: .
cdr3_nt: TGTGCCAGCCGAATAAGAGACTCTGGGGCCAACGTCCTGACTTTC
cdr3_aa: CASRIRDSGANVLTF

clone_size: few
j_call: TRBJ1-1
v_call: TRBV10-3
d_call: .
cdr3_nt: TGTGCCATCACTTGGGGACAGAACACTGAAGCTTTCTTT
cdr3_aa: CAITWGQNTEAFF

clone_size: few
j_call: TRBJ2-7
v_call: TRBV11-3
d_call: .
cdr3_nt: TGTGCCAGCAGCTTAGGTGGGAGCTCCTACGAGCAGTACTTC
cdr3_aa: CASSLGGSSYEQYF

clone_size: .
j_call: TRBJ2-2
v_call: TRBV18
d_call: .
cdr3_nt: TGTGCCAGCTCACCCTTCACAGGGCTGGACACCGGGGAGCTGTTTTTT
cdr3_aa: CASSPFTGLDTGELFF

clone_size: .
j_call: TRBJ2-7
v_call: TRBV7-6
d_call: TRBD1
cdr3_nt: TGTGCCAGCAGCTTGGAACAGGGGGTATCCGAGCAGTACTTC
cdr3_aa: CASSLEQGVSEQYF

clone_size: .
j_call: TRBJ2-1
v_call: TRBV4-2
d_call: TRBD2
cdr3_nt: TGTGCCAGCAGCCAAGATCCTTTGACTAGCGGGAGATACAATGAGCAGTTCTTC
cdr3_aa: CASSQDPLTSGRYNEQFF

clone_size: .
j_call: TRBJ2-1
v_call: TRBV5-6
d_call: .
cdr3_nt: TGTGCCAGCAGCACCTCCGGGACATTCGAAATCTATGAGCAGTTCTTC
cdr3_aa: CASSTSGTFEIYEQFF

clone_size: .
j_call: TRBJ2-5
v_call: TRBV12-5
d_call: TRBD2
cdr3_nt: TGTGCTAGTGGTTTCCGACTAGCAGGGGAGACCCAGTACTTC
cdr3_aa: CASGFRLAGETQYF

clone_size: few
j_call: TRBJ1-6
v_call: TRBV5-1
d_call: TRBD1
cdr3_nt: TGCGCCAGCAGCAGCGGGACAGGCGATAATTCACCCCTCCACTTT
cdr3_aa: CASSSGTGDNSPLHF

clone_size: .
j_call: TRBJ2-4
v_call: TRBV7-9
d_call: .
cdr3_nt: TGTGCCAGCAGCTTAGTAGCAATAGACATTCAGTACTTC
cdr3_aa: CASSLVAIDIQYF

clone_size: few
j_call: TRBJ1-1
v_call: TRBV2
d_call: .
cdr3_nt: TGTGCCAGCGCTCTGGCGGAAGCCGCTTTCTTT
cdr3_aa: CASALAEAAFF